This passage covers 16 T cell receptor beta chains from one sample sequenced in a study of cytomegalovirus exposure and HLA in healthy donors. The PCR had 60 Vbeta and 13 Jbeta primers. Data came from immunoSEQ multiplex PCR; TCRdb stores just in-frame clones and leaves some out. This sample has 55,000 to 80,000 clones, with roughly 71% found just once. Sequenced sample: PBMCs. These receptors originate from a man over 45 in good health and CMV-seropositive.

This clone was counted between two and nine times. The J gene is TRBJ1-3, the V gene TRBV7-9; 7 bases align to TRBD1. Germline CDR1 SEHNR, CDR2 FQNEAQ (reference sequence). Germline trimming cut 4 bases from V and 6 bases from J; bases unmatched to any gene: 12. The CDR3 length is 16 residues. The CDR3 loop reads CASSSDRRVSENTIYF. DNA for the CDR3: TGTGCCAGCAGCTCGGACAGGAGAGTATCAGAAAACACCATATATTTT. Full variable domain (remainder filled in from reference TRBV7-9 and TRBJ1-3): DTGVSQNPRHKITKRGQNVTFRCDPISEHNRLYWYRQTLGQGPEFLTYFQNEAQLEKSRLLSDRFSAERPKGSFSTLEIQRTEQGDSAMYLCASSSDRRVSENTIYFGEGSWLTVV.

The chain couples TRBV7-2 to TRBJ1-1, with 9 bases that match TRBD1. V lost 4 bases to trimming and J lost 6 bases; unmatched junction nucleotides: 6. Germline V gene sequence: CDR1 SGHTA, CDR2 FQGNSA. The length of the CDR3 is 14 residues. The CDR3 loop reads CASSSGDRVAEAFF. CDR3 nucleotide sequence: TGTGCCAGCAGCTCGGGGGACAGGGTAGCTGAAGCTTTCTTT.

This clone was observed once. The chain carries TRBV28 and TRBJ2-3, with 12 bases identical to TRBD2. The V gene end was trimmed by 3 bases and the J gene end by 3 bases; junction bases not matched to a gene: 4. The CDR3 covers 16 residues. Germline values: CDR1 MDHEN, CDR2 SYDVKM. The CDR3 nucleotides read TGTGCCAGCAGTTTGGCCGGGACTAGCGGGACAGATACGCAGTATTTT. Its translation is CASSLAGTSGTDTQYF.

Only one count was recorded for this clone. V and J are TRBV6-5 and TRBJ2-2, with D possibly TRBD2 on 6 matching bases. Germline-derived CDR1 and CDR2 are MNHEY and SVGAGI. Trimming removed 2 bases at V and 6 bases at J, with 13 bases between. The CDR3 has 15 residues. CDR3 coding DNA: TGTGCCAGCAGTTACAGGAGGGGAAGCGCCGGGGAGCTGTTTTTT. Amino acid sequence: CASSYRRGSAGELFF.

The chain has TRBV7-2 and TRBJ2-3, with 7 bases fitting TRBD2. Germline CDR1 SGHTA, CDR2 FQGNSA. The junction had 13 bases not matched to a gene; V was cut back by 5 bases and J by 14 bases. This CDR3 region has 13 residues. CDR3 DNA sequence: TGTGCCAGCAGCCCCACGGGGGGATCCAAAGCGTATTTT. It specifies CASSPTGGSKAYF.

This rearrangement joins TRBV5-4 to TRBJ2-3, with 15 bases fitting TRBD2. The CDR3 is 16 residues long. Unmatched junction bases numbered 6, after V lost 4 bases and J lost 6 bases. From germline, CDR1 is SGHNT and CDR2 YYREEE (reference sequence). The CDR3 coding sequence is TGTGCCAGCAGCCCGAGGACTAGCGGGAGGGCCGATACGCAGTATTTT. The encoded protein is CASSPRTSGRADTQYF.

This clone was counted once. The chain carries TRBV5-1 and TRBJ2-1; tentative D call: TRBD2 (6 bases). The CDR3 totals 14 residues. The V and J ends lost 4 bases and 5 bases respectively, with 13 bases between them. Germline values: CDR1 SGHRS, CDR2 YFSETQ. The CDR3 DNA reads as TGCGCCAGCAGCCTTGAGGGAGGCGACAATGAGCAGTTCTTC. It is translated as CASSLEGGDNEQFF.

The rearrangement links TRBV6-1 to TRBJ2-5; weak D call: TRBD2 (6 bases). V was cut by 8 bases and J by 5 bases, with 15 bases left in between. CDR1 is MNHNS and CDR2 is SASEGT in the germline V gene. The CDR3 is 13 residues long. The DNA for the CDR3 is TGTGCCAGCCTCAGGGTCCGGGGGGAGACCCAGTACTTC. This codes for CASLRVRGETQYF.

This sequence joins TRBV5-1 and TRBJ2-7; tentative D call: TRBD1 (6 bases). Germline CDR1 and CDR2: SGHRS and YFSETQ. The CDR3 is made up of 14 amino acids. The ends were cut back, 6 bases at V and 3 bases at J, with 16 bases in the middle. This CDR3 reads CASNEGGAIYEQYF. The CDR3 DNA is TGCGCCAGCAACGAAGGGGGAGCGATCTACGAGCAGTACTTC. The complete variable domain, with remaining parts taken from reference TRBV5-1 and TRBJ2-7, reads KAGVTQTPRYLIKTRGQQVTLSCSPISGHRSVSWYQQTPGQGLQFLFEYFSETQRNKGNFPGRFSGRQFSNSRSEMNVSTLELGDSALYLCASNEGGAIYEQYFGPGTRLTVT.

In this sample, this clone turned up a few times. V usage is TRBV28 and J usage is TRBJ2-7; D is perhaps TRBD2 (6 bases). The CDR3 covers 16 residues. From germline, CDR1 is MDHEN and CDR2 SYDVKM. V was trimmed by 1 base and J by 0 bases, leaving 13 bases between them. The CDR3 sequence: CASSLYGRGHSYEQYF. CDR3 DNA sequence: TGTGCCAGCAGTTTATATGGGCGGGGTCACTCCTACGAGCAGTACTTC.

The genes are TRBV9 and TRBJ1-4; TRBD1 matches 7 bases. Per germline, CDR1 SGDLS and CDR2 YYNGEE. This CDR3 spans 16 amino acids. V was pared by 0 bases and J by 2 bases, with 4 bases of the junction left unmatched. The CDR3 loop reads CASSVAEGATNEKLFF. CDR3 nucleotide sequence: TGTGCCAGCAGCGTAGCGGAGGGGGCGACTAATGAAAAACTGTTTTTT.

This clone has just a few counts. The chain is built from TRBV9 and TRBJ2-2; 11 bases match TRBD2. The V and J ends lost 1 base and 5 bases, in that order; junction bases with no gene match: 4. The germline gives CDR1 SGDLS, CDR2 YYNGEE. The CDR3 consists of 16 residues. The CDR3, as DNA: TGTGCCAGCAGCGTATCCTCTAGCGGGAGGACCGGGGAGCTGTTTTTT. The encoded protein is CASSVSSSGRTGELFF. Complete variable domain (other parts from reference TRBV9 and TRBJ2-2): DSGVTQTPKHLITATGQRVTLRCSPRSGDLSVYWYQQSLDQGLQFLIQYYNGEERAKGNILERFSAQQFPDLHSELNLSSLELGDSALYFCASSVSSSGRTGELFFGEGSRLTVL.

The chain couples TRBV6-1 to TRBJ2-7; D may be TRBD1 (6 bases). Trimming shortened V by 4 bases and J by 0 bases, and 10 bases separated the two germline ends. The CDR3 spans 14 residues. Germline V lookup: CDR1 MNHNS, CDR2 SASEGT. The CDR3 DNA sequence: TGTGCCAGCAGTGGACAGGTTAGCTCCTACGAGCAGTACTTC. As protein: CASSGQVSSYEQYF.

The V gene is TRBV6-1, the J gene TRBJ2-2; no clear D gene. The CDR3 length is 15 residues. V was trimmed by 4 bases and J by 0 bases, leaving 9 bases between them. Germline V CDR1 and CDR2: MNHNS, SASEGT. The CDR3 spells CASSAGGANTGELFF. In DNA, the CDR3 is TGTGCCAGCAGTGCTGGCGGCGCGAACACCGGGGAGCTGTTTTTT.

The rearrangement links TRBV9 to TRBJ2-3, with TRBD1 as a possible D gene (6 bases). Germline-derived CDR1 and CDR2 are SGDLS and YYNGEE. This CDR3 contains 15 residues. V dropped 3 bases and J dropped 0 bases, with 11 bases sitting between them. The CDR3 region has the DNA TGTGCCAGCAGCGACCGGGACATTAGCACAGATACGCAGTATTTT. Protein sequence: CASSDRDISTDTQYF.

This clone was seen more than once but under ten times. The V and J genes are TRBV9 and TRBJ2-7; D might be TRBD2 (5 bases). The CDR3 has 13 amino acids. Trimming took 7 bases from V and 0 from J, leaving 11 bases between them. Germline V gene lookup returns CDR1 SGDLS and CDR2 YYNGEE. The CDR3 bases are TGTGCCAGCGGAGGACTGCGCTCCTACGAGCAGTACTTC. Its translation is CASGGLRSYEQYF.